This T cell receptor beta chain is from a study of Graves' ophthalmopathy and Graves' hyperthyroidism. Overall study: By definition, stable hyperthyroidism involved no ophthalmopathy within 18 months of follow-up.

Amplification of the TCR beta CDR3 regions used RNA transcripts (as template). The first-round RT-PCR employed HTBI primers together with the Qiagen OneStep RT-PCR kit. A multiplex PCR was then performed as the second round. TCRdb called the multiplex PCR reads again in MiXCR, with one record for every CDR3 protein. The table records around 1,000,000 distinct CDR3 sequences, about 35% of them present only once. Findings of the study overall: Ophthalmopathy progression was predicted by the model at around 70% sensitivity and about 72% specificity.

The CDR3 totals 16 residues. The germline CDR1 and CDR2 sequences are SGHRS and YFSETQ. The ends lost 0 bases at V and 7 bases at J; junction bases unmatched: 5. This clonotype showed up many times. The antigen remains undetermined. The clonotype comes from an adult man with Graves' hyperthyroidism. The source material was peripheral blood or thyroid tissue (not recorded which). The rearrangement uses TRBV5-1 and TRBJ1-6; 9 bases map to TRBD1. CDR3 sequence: CASSLDRGLLNSPLHF. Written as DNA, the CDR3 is TGCGCCAGCAGCTTGGACAGGGGGCTTTTGAATTCACCCCTCCACTTT.